A selection of T cell receptor beta chains follows, all from one sample in a study of T cells after yellow fever vaccination. Each CDR3 protein is one row after TCRdb ran MiXCR on the 5' RACE reads. The sample has some 500,000 distinct CDR3 sequences; about 14% are singletons. The sequenced sample was PBMCs, obtained on the day of the yellow fever booster vaccination. The receptor source for this set is a man aged 30 to 39 who received the YFV17D yellow fever vaccine. Both conserved end residues are trimmed from each CDR3. Fields, in order: J gene, V gene, CDR3 protein.

J gene: TRBJ2-1
V gene: TRBV4-1
CDR3 protein: ASSQGSSGGYNEQF

J gene: TRBJ2-5
V gene: TRBV12-3/TRBV12-4
CDR3 protein: ASSRRLGGTQY

J gene: TRBJ2-1
V gene: TRBV5-1
CDR3 protein: ASSLGPPEGQF

J gene: TRBJ1-2
V gene: TRBV29-1
CDR3 protein: SAGEGSYGYT

J gene: TRBJ1-2
V gene: TRBV7-2
CDR3 protein: ASSPDRDYGYT

J gene: TRBJ1-2
V gene: TRBV29-1
CDR3 protein: SGLGGFGYT

J gene: TRBJ1-2
V gene: TRBV6-1
CDR3 protein: ASSPPDGPTIGYT

J gene: TRBJ2-6
V gene: TRBV7-2
CDR3 protein: ASSLEGQGANVLT

J gene: TRBJ2-1
V gene: TRBV9
CDR3 protein: ASSISGRVEQF

J gene: TRBJ2-1
V gene: TRBV4-3
CDR3 protein: ASSQEESLAGVHNEQF

J gene: TRBJ1-1
V gene: TRBV20-1
CDR3 protein: SAPLRTNTEAF

J gene: TRBJ2-7
V gene: TRBV20-1
CDR3 protein: SARRLAKDYYEQY

J gene: TRBJ2-7
V gene: TRBV30
CDR3 protein: AWSWGKDAEQY

J gene: TRBJ1-1
V gene: TRBV6-5
CDR3 protein: ASSYSRVSF

J gene: TRBJ2-3
V gene: TRBV20-1
CDR3 protein: SARPTENTDTQY

J gene: TRBJ1-5
V gene: TRBV20-1
CDR3 protein: SARVFTRGAMSNQPQH

J gene: TRBJ1-5
V gene: TRBV30
CDR3 protein: AWSLRVGQPQH

J gene: TRBJ2-5
V gene: TRBV21-1
CDR3 protein: ASSKIRLPGQGGETQY

J gene: TRBJ2-3
V gene: TRBV2
CDR3 protein: ASSEQEDTQY

J gene: TRBJ2-3
V gene: TRBV20-1
CDR3 protein: SASVTARSDTQY